Below, 25 T cell receptor beta chains from the same sample are listed, as sequenced in a study of blood T cells in healthy people across ages. A second roughly 7 to 11 cycle PCR used barcoded and J-beta primers. TCRdb reanalysed the 5' RACE reads using MiXCR and keeps one entry per CDR3 protein. The data show 1 million or so distinct CDR3 sequences, approximately 25% seen once. The sample was also reused in another study, on T cells of mothers and their children.

Sequencing was done on a sample of blood. The source of these receptors is a girl aged 2 to 9 in good health.

This clonotype was counted between two and nine times. The rearrangement joins TRBV11-2 to TRBJ2-5; D unresolved. Trimming stripped 2 bases from V and 7 bases from J, with 11 bases between. CDR3 size: 13 residues. CDR1 is SGHAT and CDR2 is FQNNGV in the germline V gene. CDR3 in DNA: TGTGCCAGCAGCTTACACGACCGGGTGACCCAGTACTTC. Protein: CASSLHDRVTQYF.

This clonotype appeared a few times. The chain combines TRBV27 with TRBJ2-5; D may be TRBD1 (6 bases). V lost 5 bases and J 4 bases, leaving 14 bases between the germline ends. Germline-derived CDR1 and CDR2 are MNHEY and SMNVEV (reference sequence). This CDR3 is built from 14 residues. In DNA, the CDR3 is TGTGCCAGCAGTGGGCAAGACAGGATAGAGACCCAGTACTTC. It specifies CASSGQDRIETQYF.

This chain joins TRBV5-1 and TRBJ2-5; D is unclear. Judging by the DNA end, TRBJ2-7 fits better; the J call may be wrong. Germline V lookup: CDR1 SGHRS, CDR2 YFSETQ. This CDR3 has 13 residues. DNA of the CDR3: TGCGCCAGCAGCTTGGTTATGGGTGGCGAGCAGTACTTC. Translation: CASSLVMGGEQYF.

The chain is built from TRBV7-9 and TRBJ1-2; possible D gene TRBD1, 5 bases. CDR3 length: 14 amino acids. Germline CDR1 is SEHNR and CDR2 is FQNEAQ (reference sequence). V shed 3 bases and J shed 8 bases, with 16 bases lying between them. CDR3 nucleotide sequence: TGTGCCAGCAGCTTCGTTTCAGGGTCTGGGGGCTACACCTTC. It translates to CASSFVSGSGGYTF.

This clonotype has a handful of counts. The chain has TRBV28 and TRBJ2-1, with 7 bases fitting TRBD2. The CDR3 loop spans 16 amino acids. CDR1 and CDR2 (germline): MDHEN, SYDVKM. Trimming at V came to 6 bases and at J to 3 bases, leaving 11 bases not matched to a gene. Here the CDR3 DNA reads TGTGCCAGCAGCCCATTTAGGGCGGGAGTCTACAATGAGCAGTTCTTC. Translated, it gives CASSPFRAGVYNEQFF.

The rearrangement uses TRBV13 and TRBJ2-1; 7 bases match TRBD1. The DNA end is a closer match to TRBJ2-7, so the J assignment may be wrong. The CDR3 totals 15 residues. Germline CDR1 reads PRHDT; CDR2 reads FYEKMQ (reference sequence). CDR3 sequence (DNA): TGTGCCAGCAGCTTACGGGACAGATGGCCCTACGAGCAGTACTTC. Its protein is CASSLRDRWPYEQYF.

The sample holds a few counts of this clonotype. The rearrangement links TRBV10-3 to TRBJ2-5; D call uncertain. Germline CDR1 reads ENHRY; CDR2 reads SYGVKD. The V gene lost 6 bases and the J gene lost 4 bases, with 9 bases spanning the gap. The CDR3 loop spans 12 amino acids. This CDR3 reads CAISDDRETQYF. The CDR3 DNA follows: TGTGCCATCAGCGACGACCGAGAGACCCAGTACTTC.

This CDR3 reads CASSPDLGGLAGNEQFF. In DNA, the CDR3 is TGTGCCAGCAGCCCGGACCTCGGGGGACTAGCGGGTAATGAGCAGTTCTTC. The V and J genes are TRBV7-9 and TRBJ2-1; 12 nucleotides line up with TRBD2. The CDR3 is made up of 17 amino acids. V lost 5 bases and J lost 7; bases outside the gene matches: 12. Germline assignment: CDR1 SEHNR and CDR2 FQNEAQ (reference sequence). The variable domain in full, with the rest retrieved from reference TRBV7-9 and TRBJ2-1, is DTGVSQNPRHKITKRGQNVTFRCDPISEHNRLYWYRQTLGQGPEFLTYFQNEAQLEKSRLLSDRFSAERPKGSFSTLEIQRTEQGDSAMYLCASSPDLGGLAGNEQFFGPGTRLTVL.

The chain links TRBV12-3 or TRBV12-4 to TRBJ1-2; D unclear. This CDR3 spans 13 amino acids. Between the trimmed V and J ends, which lost 3 bases and 2 bases, there was a span of 7 bases. CDR3 region: CASSFSGNYGYTF. CDR3 DNA sequence: TGTGCCAGCAGTTTCAGCGGGAACTATGGCTACACCTTC.

DNA of the CDR3: TGTGCCAGCAGCCAAGCCCGGGAGGGGGTGAACACTGAAGCTTTCTTT. It translates to CASSQAREGVNTEAFF. J is TRBJ1-1 and V is TRBV4-2; D possibly corresponds to TRBD1 (6 bases). CDR1 is LGHNA and CDR2 is YNFKEQ in the germline V gene. CDR3 size: 16 residues. V lost 1 base to trimming and J lost 0 bases, with 12 bases between them.

This clonotype was picked up many times. The chain recombines TRBV4-1 with TRBJ1-4; the match to TRBD1 covers 7 bases. V trimming: 5 bases; J trimming: 8 bases; junction bases outside the gene matches: 2. The germline V gene has CDR1 MGHRA and CDR2 YSYEKL. This CDR3 is 12 amino acids long. The CDR3 spells CASSRGREKLFF. The CDR3 coding sequence is TGCGCCAGCAGCAGGGGGCGCGAAAAACTGTTTTTT.

V and J are TRBV10-3 and TRBJ2-5; 9 bases are a match to TRBD2. Per germline, CDR1 ENHRY and CDR2 SYGVKD. V was pared by 4 bases and J by 5 bases, with 5 bases of the junction left unmatched. CDR3 length: 14 residues. CDR3 loop: CAISVASGVETQYF. For the CDR3, the DNA is TGTGCCATCAGTGTTGCTAGCGGGGTGGAGACCCAGTACTTC.

This clonotype has a single count. V and J are TRBV12-3 or TRBV12-4 and TRBJ2-5; 7 positions match TRBD2. V trimming: 3 bases; J trimming: 5 bases; junction bases outside the gene matches: 9. The CDR3 loop spans 15 amino acids. This CDR3 is CASSFIAGATETQYF. The CDR3 DNA reads as TGTGCCAGCAGTTTTATAGCGGGTGCTACGGAGACCCAGTACTTC.

This clonotype was observed a few times. This chain uses TRBV7-9 with TRBJ2-7, with 11 bases lining up with TRBD1. Germline CDR1 and CDR2: SEHNR and FQNEAQ (reference sequence). Germline trimming cut 11 bases from V and 4 bases from J; bases unmatched to any gene: 4. This CDR3 is built from 12 residues. This CDR3 is CALGQGAYEQYF. As DNA, the CDR3 is TGTGCCCTCGGACAGGGGGCGTACGAGCAGTACTTC.

This chain connects TRBV7-2 to TRBJ2-5, with a tentative D call TRBD1 (6 bases). The V gene's germline CDR1 is SGHTA and CDR2 FQGNSA. Trimming shortened V by 5 bases and J by 2 bases, and 12 bases separated the two germline ends. The CDR3 covers 14 residues. The CDR3 DNA reads as TGTGCCAGCAGCCCCAACAGGGAGCAAGAGACCCAGTACTTC. The encoded protein is CASSPNREQETQYF.

This clonotype has just a few counts. V and J are TRBV12-3 or TRBV12-4 and TRBJ1-1; 7 positions match TRBD1. The CDR3 runs 13 residues. Trimming removed 3 bases from V and 5 bases from J; junction bases left unmatched: 3. The CDR3 bases are TGTGCCAGCAGTTTGACAGGGTGGACTGAAGCTTTCTTT. Translating gives CASSLTGWTEAFF.

This clonotype was observed a handful of times. The V and J genes are TRBV11-2 and TRBJ1-6; D unresolved. The germline V gene has CDR1 SGHAT and CDR2 FQNNGV. V lost 3 bases and J lost 0, with 9 bases in between. This CDR3 is built from 16 residues. CDR3 amino acids: CASSLTHSSYNSPLHF. The DNA for the CDR3 is TGTGCCAGCAGCTTGACTCATAGCTCCTATAATTCACCCCTCCACTTT.

This clonotype was counted between two and nine times. The chain recombines TRBV7-9 with TRBJ2-5, with 7 bases that match TRBD1. Germline V gene data show CDR1 as SEHNR and CDR2 as FQNEAQ (reference sequence). The V segment lost 10 bases and the J segment 2 bases; nucleotides outside the gene matches: 10. The length of the CDR3 is 14 residues. The CDR3 region is CANRDRTQQETQYF. The DNA of the CDR3 is TGTGCCAACCGGGACAGAACCCAACAAGAGACCCAGTACTTC.

The V gene is TRBV12-5, the J gene TRBJ1-1; D is unclear. The CDR3 totals 13 residues. Per the germline V gene, CDR1 is LGHNT and CDR2 is FRNRAP. Trimming shortened V by 6 bases and J by 1 base, and 9 bases separated the two germline ends. The CDR3 spells CASGLNTNTEAFF. CDR3 bases: TGTGCTAGTGGCCTTAATACGAACACTGAAGCTTTCTTT.

This clonotype was detected ten times or more. This chain uses TRBV9 with TRBJ2-5; maybe TRBD2 (6 bases). Looked up from germline, CDR1 is SGDLS and CDR2 is YYNGEE. Trimming pared 3 bases from V and 5 bases from J, leaving 17 bases between. This CDR3 is 15 amino acids long. This CDR3 reads CASSATSAGQETQYF. The CDR3 bases are TGTGCCAGCAGCGCCACTTCGGCGGGGCAGGAGACCCAGTACTTC.

This clonotype has a handful of counts. V and J are TRBV4-1 and TRBJ2-7; TRBD1 is a possible D gene (6 bases). This CDR3 is built from 16 residues. CDR1 is MGHRA and CDR2 is YSYEKL in the germline V gene. The germline V and J ends were trimmed by 0 bases and 0 bases, with 12 bases remaining between them. The CDR3 region has the DNA TGCGCCAGCAGCCAAGATCTAGGACAGAGCTCCTACGAGCAGTACTTC. This gives the protein CASSQDLGQSSYEQYF.

In its sample, this clonotype was seen a few times. The CDR3 coding sequence is TGTGCCACCTCTCGGTCGAGGGCCGGGGAGACCCAGTACTTC. Protein product: CATSRSRAGETQYF. The chain couples TRBV15 to TRBJ2-5; D possibly corresponds to TRBD2 (5 bases). Germline loops: CDR1 LNHNV, CDR2 YYDKDF (reference sequence). V was clipped by 8 bases and J by 5 bases, with 18 bases between them. This CDR3 has 14 residues.

This clonotype was picked up a small number of times. V gene TRBV25-1 combines with J gene TRBJ1-2; a possible D gene is TRBD1 (5 bases). Germline CDR1 reads MGHDK; CDR2 reads SYGVNS. Between the trimmed V and J ends, which lost 3 bases and 2 bases, there was a span of 13 bases. This CDR3 spans 15 amino acids. This CDR3 reads CASSDGADTNYGYTF. The CDR3 DNA reads TGTGCCAGCAGTGATGGGGCCGACACCAACTATGGCTACACCTTC.

This clonotype was seen ten or more times. The rearrangement links TRBV28 to TRBJ2-1, with no clear D. Germline V gene data show CDR1 as MDHEN and CDR2 as SYDVKM. The CDR3 is 12 amino acids. Trimming left V 7 bases short and J 0 bases short, with 4 bases between. CDR3 nucleotides: TGTGCCAGCACCCGCTCCTACAATGAGCAGTTCTTC. This gives the protein CASTRSYNEQFF.

This clonotype was detected only a few times. The rearrangement uses TRBV29-1 and TRBJ2-2, with TRBD1 identical over 7 bases. This CDR3 comprises 13 residues. V shed 4 bases and J 5 bases; nucleotides not matched to a gene: 4. Germline V gene data show CDR1 as SQVTM and CDR2 as ANQGSEA. The CDR3 protein is CSVGETGTGELFF. In DNA, the CDR3 is TGCAGCGTTGGGGAGACAGGGACCGGGGAGCTGTTTTTT.